This T cell receptor (beta chain) was profiled in a study of control samples from healthy donors and cancer patients. CDR1 and CDR2 from the germline V gene are SGHTA and FQGNSA. The CDR3 runs 15 residues. Trimming removed 7 bases from V and 2 bases from J; junction bases left unmatched: 6. Sequencing was performed with immunoSEQ multiplex PCR; in TCRdb, only in-frame clones are kept and a portion is missing. The sample yields some 89,000 clones, about 85% seen once. This clonotype was obtained from a woman aged 40 to 49 in good health. Sequenced input: blood. This chain links TRBV7-2 with TRBJ2-7, with 12 bases that match TRBD2. Here the CDR3 reads CASTASGGGTYEQYF. Written as DNA, the CDR3 is TGTGCCAGCACCGCTAGCGGGGGGGGCACCTACGAGCAGTACTTC.